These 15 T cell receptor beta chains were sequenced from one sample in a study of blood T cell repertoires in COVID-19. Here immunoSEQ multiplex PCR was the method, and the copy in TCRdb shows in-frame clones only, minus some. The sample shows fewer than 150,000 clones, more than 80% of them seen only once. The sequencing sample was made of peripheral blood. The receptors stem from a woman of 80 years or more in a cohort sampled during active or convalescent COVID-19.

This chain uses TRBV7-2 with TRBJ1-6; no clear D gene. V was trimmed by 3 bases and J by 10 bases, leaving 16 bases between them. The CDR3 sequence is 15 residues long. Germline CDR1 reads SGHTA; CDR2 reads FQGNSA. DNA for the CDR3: TGTGCCAGCAGCTTTCGTTCGGATTATAGCTCACCCCTCCACTTT. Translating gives CASSFRSDYSSPLHF.

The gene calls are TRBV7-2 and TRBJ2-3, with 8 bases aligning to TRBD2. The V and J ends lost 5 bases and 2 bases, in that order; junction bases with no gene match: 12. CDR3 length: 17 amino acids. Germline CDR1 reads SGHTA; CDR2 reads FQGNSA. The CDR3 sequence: CASSPAWGGGPTDTQYF. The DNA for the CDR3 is TGTGCCAGCAGCCCTGCTTGGGGCGGGGGGCCCACAGATACGCAGTATTTT. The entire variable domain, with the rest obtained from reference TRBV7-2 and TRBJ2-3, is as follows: GAGVSQSPSNKVTEKGKDVELRCDPISGHTALYWYRQSLGQGLEFLIYFQGNSAPDKSGLPSDRFSAERTGGSVSTLTIQRTQQEDSAVYLCASSPAWGGGPTDTQYFGPGTRLTVL.

The CDR3 reads CASSTGLNYGYTF. The CDR3 bases are TGTGCCAGTAGTACGGGACTTAACTATGGCTACACCTTC. The genes are TRBV19 and TRBJ1-2, with D possibly being TRBD1 (5 bases). The germline V gene encodes CDR1 LNHDA and CDR2 SQIVND (reference sequence). The ends were cut back, 4 bases at V and 1 base at J, with 7 bases in the middle. The CDR3 consists of 13 residues.

The CDR3 sequence is CASSYSVVATEAFF. As DNA, the CDR3 is TGTGCCAGCAGTTACTCGGTGGTGGCCACTGAAGCTTTCTTT. This rearrangement joins TRBV6-5 to TRBJ1-1; unclear D gene. Trimming shortened V by 0 bases and J by 4 bases, and 9 bases separated the two germline ends. This CDR3 contains 14 residues. From germline, CDR1 is MNHEY and CDR2 SVGAGI.

CDR3 coding DNA: TGTGCCAGCTCACCTTGGACAGGGCGCACAGATACGCAGTATTTT. Translating it yields CASSPWTGRTDTQYF. This chain uses TRBV18 with TRBJ2-3, with 8 bases lining up with TRBD1. Germline CDR1 KGHSH, CDR2 LQKENI. The CDR3 has 15 residues. The V segment lost 3 bases and the J segment 1 base; nucleotides outside the gene matches: 3.

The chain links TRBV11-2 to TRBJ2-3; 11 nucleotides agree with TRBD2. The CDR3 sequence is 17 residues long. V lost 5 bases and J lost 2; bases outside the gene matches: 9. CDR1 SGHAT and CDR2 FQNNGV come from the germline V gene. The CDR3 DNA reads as TGTGCCAGCAGCCGCCGTCTAGCGGGGGGACACACAGATACGCAGTATTTT. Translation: CASSRRLAGGHTDTQYF.

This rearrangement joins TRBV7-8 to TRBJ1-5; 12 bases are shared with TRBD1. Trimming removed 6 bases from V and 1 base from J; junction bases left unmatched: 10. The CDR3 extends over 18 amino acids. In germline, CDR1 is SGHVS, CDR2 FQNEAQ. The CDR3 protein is CASSIGTGGYGSNQPQHF. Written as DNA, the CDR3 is TGTGCCAGCAGTATAGGGACAGGGGGCTATGGGAGCAATCAGCCCCAGCATTTT.

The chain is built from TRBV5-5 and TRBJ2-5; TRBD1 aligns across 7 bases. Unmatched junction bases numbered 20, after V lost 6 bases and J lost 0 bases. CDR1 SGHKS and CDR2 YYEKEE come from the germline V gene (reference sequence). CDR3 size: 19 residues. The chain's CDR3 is CASTSFSRGSMGYQETQYF. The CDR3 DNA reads TGTGCCAGCACCTCCTTCTCCAGGGGGTCTATGGGTTACCAAGAGACCCAGTACTTC.

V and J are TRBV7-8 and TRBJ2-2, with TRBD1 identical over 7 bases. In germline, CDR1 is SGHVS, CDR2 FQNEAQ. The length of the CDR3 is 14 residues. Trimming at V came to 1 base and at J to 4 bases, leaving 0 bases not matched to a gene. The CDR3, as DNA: TGTGCCAGCAGCTTAGGGACAGGCACCGGGGAGCTGTTTTTT. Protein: CASSLGTGTGELFF.

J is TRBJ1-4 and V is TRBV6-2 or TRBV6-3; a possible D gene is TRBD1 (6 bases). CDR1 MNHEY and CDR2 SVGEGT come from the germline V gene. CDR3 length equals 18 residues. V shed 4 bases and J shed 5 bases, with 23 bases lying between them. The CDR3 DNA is TGTGCCAGCAGTTCCCCACTCGATGTGAATACAGGGAATGAAAAACTGTTTTTT. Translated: CASSSPLDVNTGNEKLFF.

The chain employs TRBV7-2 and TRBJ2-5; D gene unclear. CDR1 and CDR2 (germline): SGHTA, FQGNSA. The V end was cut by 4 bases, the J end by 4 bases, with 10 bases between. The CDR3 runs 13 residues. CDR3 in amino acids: CASSSLLSETQYF. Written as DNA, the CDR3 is TGTGCCAGCAGCTCGCTATTATCAGAGACCCAGTACTTC. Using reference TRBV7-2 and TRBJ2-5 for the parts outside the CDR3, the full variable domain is GAGVSQSPSNKVTEKGKDVELRCDPISGHTALYWYRQSLGQGLEFLIYFQGNSAPDKSGLPSDRFSAERTGGSVSTLTIQRTQQEDSAVYLCASSSLLSETQYFGPGTRLLVL.

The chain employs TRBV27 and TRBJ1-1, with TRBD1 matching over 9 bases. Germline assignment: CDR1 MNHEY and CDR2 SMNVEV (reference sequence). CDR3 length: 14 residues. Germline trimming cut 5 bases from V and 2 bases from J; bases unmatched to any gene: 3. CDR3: CASSPDRGNTEAFF. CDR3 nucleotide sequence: TGTGCCAGCAGTCCGGACAGGGGCAACACTGAAGCTTTCTTT.

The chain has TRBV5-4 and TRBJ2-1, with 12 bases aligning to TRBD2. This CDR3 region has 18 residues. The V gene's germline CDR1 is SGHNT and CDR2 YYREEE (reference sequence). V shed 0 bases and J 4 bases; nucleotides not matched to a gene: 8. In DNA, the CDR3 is TGTGCCAGCAGCTTGGAGGGGTCTCTAGCGGGGGGGTACAATGAGCAGTTCTTC. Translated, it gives CASSLEGSLAGGYNEQFF.

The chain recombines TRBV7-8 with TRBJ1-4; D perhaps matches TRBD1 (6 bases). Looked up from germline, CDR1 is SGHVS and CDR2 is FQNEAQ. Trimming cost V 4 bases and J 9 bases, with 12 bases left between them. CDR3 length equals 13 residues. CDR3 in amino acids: CASSSFTGKKLFF. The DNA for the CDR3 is TGTGCCAGCAGCTCCTTCACAGGGAAAAAACTGTTTTTT.

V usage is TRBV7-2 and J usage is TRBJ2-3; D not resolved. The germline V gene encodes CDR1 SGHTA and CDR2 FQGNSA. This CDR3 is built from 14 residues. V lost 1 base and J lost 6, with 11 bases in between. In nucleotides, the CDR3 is TGTGCCAGCAGCTTAGGGCTAGTTCCCGATACGCAGTATTTT. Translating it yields CASSLGLVPDTQYF.